These 28 T cell receptor beta chains share one sample of origin, sequenced in a study of blood T cell repertoires in COVID-19. The protocol was immunoSEQ multiplex PCR, while the TCRdb copy is restricted to in-frame clones and leaves out a portion. Among roughly 250,000 clones listed, approximately 80% were seen once. The sample comprised peripheral blood. All receptors come from a woman of 80 years or more with active or convalescent COVID-19.

The table lists this clone with a count of one. The chain has TRBV7-2 and TRBJ1-6, with TRBD1 matching 9 bases. Unmatched junction bases numbered 6, after V lost 4 bases and J lost 8 bases. The CDR3 is made up of 15 amino acids. The germline CDR1 and CDR2 sequences are SGHTA and FQGNSA. CDR3 sequence (DNA): TGTGCCAGCAGCTGGATCCGGGACAGGGATTCACCCCTCCACTTT. Amino acid sequence: CASSWIRDRDSPLHF. The variable domain in full, completed from reference TRBV7-2 and TRBJ1-6, reads GAGVSQSPSNKVTEKGKDVELRCDPISGHTALYWYRQSLGQGLEFLIYFQGNSAPDKSGLPSDRFSAERTGGSVSTLTIQRTQQEDSAVYLCASSWIRDRDSPLHFGNGTRLTVT.

The chain combines TRBV7-9 with TRBJ2-7, with TRBD2 matching over 7 bases. After removal of 4 bases from V and 12 bases from J, the junction contained 15 bases not matched to a gene. CDR3 length: 14 residues. Germline V lookup: CDR1 SEHNR, CDR2 FQNEAQ (reference sequence). CDR3 coding DNA: TGTGCCAGCAGCTCGCGGGCTCGGGGCGGGAGAGTGTACTTC. This encodes CASSSRARGGRVYF.

This chain links TRBV18 with TRBJ1-6; possible D gene TRBD1, 6 bases. From germline, CDR1 is KGHSH and CDR2 LQKENI. V was trimmed by 2 bases and J by 7 bases, leaving 12 bases between them. This CDR3 has 15 amino acids. DNA for the CDR3: TGTGCCAGCTCACCATTGAGGGACAAGAATTCACCCCTCCACTTT. This encodes CASSPLRDKNSPLHF.

This clone was found once. The chain couples TRBV5-6 to TRBJ1-6, with unresolved D. In germline, CDR1 is SGHDT, CDR2 YYEEEE. The CDR3 is 16 residues long. With 4 bases removed from V and 7 bases from J, the gap between germline ends came to 18 bases. CDR3 DNA sequence: TGTGCCAGCAGCCGGGGAGGTGAAAGGAGGAATTCACCCCTCCACTTT. Protein product: CASSRGGERRNSPLHF.

This clone has just one count. The chain combines TRBV5-1 with TRBJ1-2; TRBD1 might be the D (6 bases). The germline V gene has CDR1 SGHRS and CDR2 YFSETQ. Trimming stripped 6 bases from V and 3 bases from J, with 9 bases between. This CDR3 is built from 12 residues. The CDR3 protein is CASTDSYYGYTF. Here the CDR3 DNA reads TGCGCCAGCACGGACAGCTACTATGGCTACACCTTC.

The CDR3 region is CASSLERAGGPQFF. In nucleotides, the CDR3 is TGTGCCAGCAGCTTAGAACGGGCGGGGGGCCCTCAGTTCTTC. The V call is TRBV11-2, the J call TRBJ2-1; 8 nucleotides align to TRBD2. CDR1 and CDR2 (germline): SGHAT, FQNNGV. CDR3 size: 14 residues. After removal of 0 bases from V and 13 bases from J, the junction contained 8 bases not matched to a gene.

The chain is built from TRBV2 and TRBJ1-2; tentatively, D is TRBD1 (6 bases). The germline gives CDR1 SNHLY, CDR2 FYNNEI. CDR3 length: 13 amino acids. V was clipped by 7 bases and J by 6 bases, with 15 bases between them. CDR3 protein: CASNNQGMDGYTF. The CDR3 DNA reads TGTGCCAGCAATAACCAGGGGATGGATGGCTACACCTTC.

CDR3 amino acids: CASSSRQGFYGYTF. The CDR3 DNA reads as TGTGCCAGCAGCTCCAGACAGGGGTTCTATGGCTACACCTTC. V usage is TRBV7-9 and J usage is TRBJ1-2; 8 bases map to TRBD1. J gave up 4 bases and V 4 bases, and 5 bases lay outside the gene matches. CDR3 length: 14 amino acids. CDR1 SEHNR and CDR2 FQNEAQ come from the germline V gene (reference sequence).

The genes are TRBV29-1 and TRBJ2-7; TRBD1 aligns across 8 bases. The CDR3 has 12 residues. V lost 4 bases, J lost 3 bases, and 2 bases stayed unmatched. Germline V gene data show CDR1 as SQVTM and CDR2 as ANQGSEA. The DNA of the CDR3 is TGCAGCGTTGTGACAGGGGTCTACGAGCAGTACTTC. It encodes CSVVTGVYEQYF.

As for this clone: This CDR3 is also generated by other DNA sequences in the sample. This chain connects TRBV7-2 to TRBJ2-1; TRBD1 agrees at 9 bases. The CDR3 is 15 amino acids. Germline CDR1 reads SGHTA; CDR2 reads FQGNSA. Trimming took 6 bases from V and 0 from J; bases not matched to a gene: 3. The CDR3 sequence is CASSSDRGSYNEQFF. The CDR3 bases are TGTGCCAGCAGTTCGGACAGGGGCTCCTACAATGAGCAGTTCTTC.

The V and J genes are TRBV4-2 and TRBJ2-6; D gene uncertain. The germline CDR1 and CDR2 sequences are LGHNA and YNFKEQ. V was shortened by 1 base and J by 0 bases, with 4 bases between the two germline ends. The CDR3 has 15 amino acids. CDR3: CASSQASSGANVLTF. For the CDR3, the DNA is TGTGCCAGCAGCCAAGCGAGCTCTGGGGCCAACGTCCTGACTTTC.

This sequence joins TRBV30 and TRBJ2-2; tentatively, D is TRBD1 (6 bases). Trimming removed 7 bases at V and 4 bases at J, with 16 bases between. This CDR3 has 14 amino acids. Germline loops: CDR1 GTSNPN, CDR2 SVGIG (reference sequence). CDR3 in DNA: TGTGCCTACAACAGGGTCTCTTCCACCGGGGAGCTGTTTTTT. Its protein is CAYNRVSSTGELFF.

The chain recombines TRBV28 with TRBJ1-5; the D gene is possibly TRBD1 (6 bases). Germline V gene data show CDR1 as MDHEN and CDR2 as SYDVKM. This CDR3 is 13 amino acids long. With 5 bases removed from V and 7 bases from J, the gap between germline ends came to 12 bases. CDR3 in amino acids: CASSGGQSQPQHF. For the CDR3, the DNA is TGTGCCAGCAGTGGAGGACAGTCACAGCCCCAGCATTTT.

The chain has TRBV7-2 and TRBJ1-4; tentatively, D is TRBD1 (5 bases). Germline V gene sequence: CDR1 SGHTA, CDR2 FQGNSA. The germline V and J ends were trimmed by 5 bases and 10 bases, with 17 bases remaining between them. This CDR3 contains 14 residues. CDR3 region: CASSPPGGFSKLFF. CDR3 in DNA: TGTGCCAGCAGCCCTCCCGGGGGATTTTCAAAACTGTTTTTT. The full variable domain, completed using reference TRBV7-2 and TRBJ1-4, is GAGVSQSPSNKVTEKGKDVELRCDPISGHTALYWYRQSLGQGLEFLIYFQGNSAPDKSGLPSDRFSAERTGGSVSTLTIQRTQQEDSAVYLCASSPPGGFSKLFFGSGTQLSVL.

This sequence joins TRBV6-5 and TRBJ1-1; 9 positions match TRBD1. This CDR3 has 16 residues. The V gene end was trimmed by 0 bases and the J gene end by 5 bases; junction bases not matched to a gene: 7. Germline assignment: CDR1 MNHEY and CDR2 SVGAGI. The DNA of the CDR3 is TGTGCCAGCAGTTACTCCCGGACAGGGGTACGAACTGAAGCTTTCTTT. Its translation is CASSYSRTGVRTEAFF.

The CDR3 sequence is CASSLELTSAGTGELFF. CDR3 in DNA: TGTGCCAGCAGTTTAGAACTGACTAGCGCGGGCACCGGGGAGCTGTTTTTT. The chain has TRBV27 and TRBJ2-2, with 8 bases fitting TRBD2. CDR1 and CDR2 from the germline V gene are MNHEY and SMNVEV (reference sequence). V was pared by 2 bases and J by 4 bases, with 9 bases of the junction left unmatched. The CDR3 spans 17 residues.

The CDR3 sequence: CASSQDRSGAYEQYF. CDR3 in DNA: TGTGCCAGCAGCCAAGATCGGAGCGGGGCCTACGAGCAGTACTTC. This chain connects TRBV4-2 to TRBJ2-7, with TRBD2 matching 7 bases. There are 15 residues in the CDR3. V dropped 0 bases and J dropped 2; count of bases not matched to a gene: 4. CDR1 and CDR2 (germline): LGHNA, YNFKEQ.

The chain has TRBV28 and TRBJ2-3; 10 nucleotides line up with TRBD2. Looked up from germline, CDR1 is MDHEN and CDR2 is SYDVKM. J gave up 3 bases and V 7 bases, and 13 bases lay outside the gene matches. The CDR3 spans 17 residues. The CDR3: CASTELRSGRGTDTQYF. DNA of the CDR3: TGTGCCAGCACCGAGCTAAGAAGCGGGAGGGGTACAGATACGCAGTATTTT. The full variable domain, rest sourced from reference TRBV28 and TRBJ2-3, is DVKVTQSSRYLVKRTGEKVFLECVQDMDHENMFWYRQDPGLGLRLIYFSYDVKMKEKGDIPEGYSVSREKKERFSLILESASTNQTSMYLCASTELRSGRGTDTQYFGPGTRLTVL.

The chain has TRBV30 and TRBJ2-3, with a weak D call TRBD2 (6 bases). Deletions cut 7 bases from V and 0 bases from J, with 17 bases between. The germline V gene encodes CDR1 GTSNPN and CDR2 SVGIG (reference sequence). The CDR3 runs 15 residues. This chain's CDR3 is CASTLGAGSTDTQYF. CDR3 in DNA: TGTGCCTCGACTCTTGGGGCGGGGAGCACAGATACGCAGTATTTT.

This clone was detected once. The chain has TRBV28 and TRBJ1-2; 12 bases match TRBD1. CDR1 and CDR2 (germline): MDHEN, SYDVKM. This CDR3 comprises 15 residues. Trimming took 5 bases from V and 7 from J; bases not matched to a gene: 8. CDR3 sequence: CASSTRDRGRGGYTF. In DNA form, the CDR3 reads TGTGCCAGCAGTACCCGGGACAGGGGGCGCGGTGGCTACACCTTC.

A note on this clone: Different DNA sequences within this sample yield the same CDR3. This chain joins TRBV5-1 and TRBJ1-1; D call uncertain. This CDR3 has 13 residues. From germline, CDR1 is SGHRS and CDR2 YFSETQ. V lost 0 bases to trimming and J lost 2 bases, with 5 bases between them. CDR3: CASSLGGNTEAFF. The CDR3 coding sequence is TGCGCCAGCAGCTTGGGAGGAAACACTGAAGCTTTCTTT.

The chain employs TRBV5-1 and TRBJ1-2; 9 nucleotides line up with TRBD1. The CDR3 spans 15 residues. CDR1 is SGHRS and CDR2 is YFSETQ in the germline V gene. With V trimmed by 4 bases and J by 2 bases, 6 bases remained unmatched. CDR3 amino acids: CASSVDRGANYGYTF. CDR3 nucleotide sequence: TGCGCCAGCAGCGTCGACAGGGGGGCGAACTATGGCTACACCTTC.

The V call is TRBV11-2, the J call TRBJ1-4; no clear D gene. This CDR3 is built from 16 residues. V lost 2 bases and J lost 7, with 17 bases in between. From germline, CDR1 is SGHAT and CDR2 FQNNGV. The CDR3 bases are TGTGCCAGCAGCTTAACTACCGGGTTAGTAGGTGAAAAACTGTTTTTT. Protein sequence: CASSLTTGLVGEKLFF. The variable domain in full, with the rest retrieved from reference TRBV11-2 and TRBJ1-4, is EAGVAQSPRYKIIEKRQSVAFWCNPISGHATLYWYQQILGQGPKLLIQFQNNGVVDDSQLPKDRFSAERLKGVDSTLKIQPAKLEDSAVYLCASSLTTGLVGEKLFFGSGTQLSVL.

V and J are TRBV5-4 and TRBJ1-4, with D perhaps TRBD1 (5 bases). The germline V gene has CDR1 SGHNT and CDR2 YYREEE (reference sequence). The CDR3 totals 15 residues. V lost 3 bases and J 0 bases, leaving 9 bases between the germline ends. CDR3 region: CASSSDSATNEKLFF. The CDR3 coding sequence is TGTGCCAGCAGCTCCGACAGCGCAACTAATGAAAAACTGTTTTTT.

The chain recombines TRBV28 with TRBJ2-1; 11 bases agree with TRBD2. Germline CDR1 and CDR2: MDHEN and SYDVKM. The CDR3 extends over 17 amino acids. V lost 4 bases, J lost 3 bases, and 8 bases stayed unmatched. CDR3 in DNA: TGTGCCAGCAGTTCATATAGCGGGGGGGCCCTCTACAATGAGCAGTTCTTC. Amino acid sequence: CASSSYSGGALYNEQFF.

J is TRBJ1-2 and V is TRBV3-1 (or the pseudogene TRBV3-2); D perhaps matches TRBD1 (5 bases). CDR1 is LGHDT, CDR2 YNNKEL, per germline (reference sequence). V shed 4 bases and J shed 6 bases, with 15 bases lying between them. The CDR3 is 14 residues long. This chain's CDR3 is CASSPLSAGHGYTF. The DNA of the CDR3 is TGTGCCAGCAGCCCCCTCTCCGCGGGACATGGCTACACCTTC.

The V gene is TRBV5-1, the J gene TRBJ2-2, with D possibly TRBD1 on 5 matching bases. Germline CDR1 reads SGHRS; CDR2 reads YFSETQ. V lost 6 bases to trimming and J lost 1 base, with 13 bases between them. There are 15 residues in the CDR3. The CDR3 loop reads CASKPSGQNTGELFF. DNA for the CDR3: TGCGCCAGCAAACCGTCAGGACAGAACACCGGGGAGCTGTTTTTT.

This clone showed up just a few times. This chain uses TRBV9 with TRBJ1-1, with D possibly being TRBD1 (5 bases). Trimming stripped 3 bases from V and 5 bases from J, with 17 bases between. Looked up from germline, CDR1 is SGDLS and CDR2 is YYNGEE. The CDR3 covers 15 residues. The DNA of the CDR3 is TGTGCCAGCAGCGCCATAGTGGGGGGACGTACTGAAGCTTTCTTT. Residues: CASSAIVGGRTEAFF.